The next 30 T cell receptor beta chains were all read from a single sample in a study of low-dose radiotherapy and immunotherapy resistance in tumors (dated by TCRdb to the early 2020s). For sequencing, an Illumina HiSeq 2500 was employed. To make first-strand cDNA, Superscript III was used along with a set of TRAV- and TRBV-specific primers so that both the TCRalpha and TCRbeta chains were covered. An approximately 20-cycle PCR with Phusion amplified the TCRs, pairing a constant-region primer with the adapter that was attached to the V primers. TCRdb ran its own pipeline on the public reads, namely fastp trimming at Q25 and MiXCR clone calling, and kept in-frame beta chains. Records with the same CDR3 protein are collapsed into one entry carrying the most frequent genes and DNA. For this sample the table gives some 94,000 distinct CDR3 sequences, of which 20% to 25% were detected only once. Jointly, the top ten make up roughly 13% of the sample.

The sample's time point label, decoded: after trial treatment. This specimen's treatment or condition label, per the study, means: LDRT plus nivolumab, ipilimumab, low-dose cyclophosphamide and aspirin (RACIN trial). The source was PBMCs, collected after low-dose radiotherapy plus immunotherapy. The receptors derive from a female donor with ovarian cancer.

A remark on this clonotype: One base separates it from a far larger clone, so it is likely a read error. This sequence joins TRBV13 and TRBJ1-4; 7 nucleotides align to TRBD1. This CDR3 region has 16 residues. Germline V gene sequence: CDR1 PRHDT, CDR2 FYEKMQ (reference sequence). V was pared by 5 bases and J by 3 bases, with 9 bases of the junction left unmatched. Written as DNA, the CDR3 is TGTGCCAGCAGCCAACCGGGACAGAGGTCTAATGAAAAACTGTTTTTT. Encoded protein: CASSQPGQRSNEKLFF.

This clonotype was counted ten times or more. The chain combines TRBV5-6 with TRBJ2-7; no clear D gene. V was trimmed by 7 bases and J by 4 bases, leaving 15 bases between them. The CDR3 contains 13 residues. Germline lookup yields CDR1 SGHDT and CDR2 YYEEEE. DNA for the CDR3: TGTGCCAGCGCCCTTTCCGAGCCGTACGAGCAGTACTTC. Residues: CASALSEPYEQYF.

This clonotype has a count of ten or more. J is TRBJ1-5 and V is TRBV27, with D perhaps TRBD1 (6 bases). Germline V gene data show CDR1 as MNHEY and CDR2 as SMNVEV (reference sequence). V lost 3 bases and J 3 bases, leaving 9 bases between the germline ends. The CDR3 consists of 14 residues. In DNA, the CDR3 is TGTGCCAGCAGTTTCGGGGGCACCAATCAGCCCCAGCATTTT. It codes for CASSFGGTNQPQHF.

This clonotype was recorded at least ten times. The chain links TRBV2 to TRBJ2-3; D gene uncertain. Germline lookup yields CDR1 SNHLY and CDR2 FYNNEI. V gave up 2 bases and J gave up 2 bases, with 11 bases separating them. There are 15 residues in the CDR3. CDR3 residues: CASSESVLPTDTQYF. The CDR3 nucleotides are TGTGCCAGCAGTGAATCTGTACTACCCACAGATACGCAGTATTTT.

The genes are TRBV20-1 and TRBJ2-7; D uncertain. CDR3 length: 12 residues. Trimming left V 5 bases short and J 6 bases short, with 14 bases between. The germline gives CDR1 DFQATT, CDR2 SNEGSKA (reference sequence). The CDR3 is CSAGSTSSEQYF. The DNA of the CDR3 is TGCAGTGCTGGATCGACCAGCAGCGAGCAGTACTTC.

This clonotype came up many times. The rearrangement links TRBV6-1 to TRBJ2-7, with 7 bases matching TRBD1. The germline V gene encodes CDR1 MNHNS and CDR2 SASEGT. The CDR3 is 13 residues long. The J segment lost 2 bases and the V segment lost 7 bases, leaving 5 bases of the junction unmatched. Here the CDR3 DNA reads TGTGCCAGCACCCGGGACAGACCCTACGAGCAGTACTTC. This translates into CASTRDRPYEQYF.

The sample holds many counts of this clonotype. The chain combines TRBV7-8 with TRBJ2-7; no clear D. The V gene's germline CDR1 is SGHVS and CDR2 FQNEAQ. CDR3 size: 15 residues. Trimming took off 1 base at V and 4 bases at J, with 14 bases between the two ends. CDR3 protein: CASSLGNRRGYEQYF. CDR3 coding DNA: TGTGCCAGCAGCTTAGGAAACCGCAGAGGATACGAGCAGTACTTC.

This chain connects TRBV20-1 to TRBJ2-5, with 9 bases aligning to TRBD2. The CDR3 runs 14 residues. CDR1 is DFQATT and CDR2 is SNEGSKA in the germline V gene (reference sequence). V lost 6 bases, J lost 4 bases, and 9 bases stayed unmatched. CDR3 protein: CSAPRREGRETQYF. The DNA of the CDR3 is TGCAGTGCCCCGAGGCGGGAGGGTCGAGAGACCCAGTACTTC.

Many counts were recorded for this clonotype. The DNA for the CDR3 is TGCAGTGCAGGCCTAGCGGGGGGGCCGTATTCCGAGACCCAGTACTTC. Protein sequence: CSAGLAGGPYSETQYF. This chain joins TRBV20-1 and TRBJ2-5; 12 bases match TRBD2. Per the germline V gene, CDR1 is DFQATT and CDR2 is SNEGSKA (reference sequence). Trimming at V came to 6 bases and at J to 5 bases, leaving 13 bases not matched to a gene. The length of the CDR3 is 16 residues.

This clonotype was observed at least ten times. The rearrangement links TRBV4-1 to TRBJ2-5; 7 bases line up with TRBD2. Germline V gene data show CDR1 as MGHRA and CDR2 as YSYEKL. CDR3 length: 14 amino acids. The ends lost 6 bases at V and 5 bases at J; junction bases unmatched: 9. CDR3 in amino acids: CASRHVTSAETQYF. As DNA, the CDR3 is TGCGCCAGCAGGCATGTTACTAGCGCGGAGACCCAGTACTTC.

The sample holds many counts of this clonotype. V is TRBV12-3 or TRBV12-4 and J is TRBJ2-1, with D unresolved. V gave up 4 bases and J gave up 8 bases, with 6 bases separating them. CDR3 length: 11 residues. This chain's CDR3 is CASSSHHEQFF. The DNA of the CDR3 is TGTGCCAGCAGTTCCCACCATGAGCAGTTCTTC.

This clonotype came up many times. The rearrangement links TRBV3-1 to TRBJ2-3; 13 bases are shared with TRBD2. Germline lookup yields CDR1 LGHDT and CDR2 YNNKEL (reference sequence). V gave up 1 base and J gave up 3 bases; unmatched junction bases: 13. This CDR3 comprises 20 residues. The CDR3 spells CASSQARRWTSGSGTDTQYF. CDR3 bases: TGTGCCAGCAGCCAAGCCCGCCGCTGGACTAGCGGGAGTGGAACAGATACGCAGTATTTT.

This clonotype was seen repeatedly, ten times or more. The chain carries TRBV10-3 and TRBJ2-7; the D gene is possibly TRBD1 (6 bases). The germline V gene encodes CDR1 ENHRY and CDR2 SYGVKD. This CDR3 is built from 14 residues. The V end was cut by 6 bases, the J end by 2 bases, with 14 bases between. The CDR3, as DNA: TGTGCCATCAGCTCACAGGGAAATCCCTACGAGCAGTACTTC. This encodes CAISSQGNPYEQYF.

This clonotype showed up many times. The gene calls are TRBV6-2 or TRBV6-3 and TRBJ1-1; D perhaps matches TRBD1 (6 bases). V was shortened by 0 bases and J by 1 base, with 6 bases between the two germline ends. The CDR3 runs to 14 residues. CDR1 is MNHEY and CDR2 is SVGEGT in the germline V gene. CDR3 coding DNA: TGTGCCAGCAGTTACTCGGACAGGAACACTGAAGCTTTCTTT. Its protein product is CASSYSDRNTEAFF.

Details on this clonotype: A far larger clone is only one base removed, so a read error is likely. The chain links TRBV7-6 to TRBJ2-1; D gene unclear. Germline assignment: CDR1 SGHVS and CDR2 FNYEAQ. The CDR3 totals 14 residues. CDR3 nucleotides: TGTGCCACCAGCTTAGCAGGAGTCGGCGATGAGCAGTTCTTC. Its translation is CATSLAGVGDEQFF.

At least ten counts were recorded for this clonotype. The chain links TRBV29-1 to TRBJ2-1, with a weak D call TRBD2 (6 bases). CDR1 SQVTM and CDR2 ANQGSEA come from the germline V gene. V was clipped by 8 bases and J by 4 bases, with 24 bases between them. The CDR3 covers 16 residues. Here the CDR3 DNA reads TGCAGCTCCCTTCTGGGCGGGGAGAGGAGATACAATGAGCAGTTCTTC. Its protein is CSSLLGGERRYNEQFF.

Many counts were recorded for this clonotype. The chain uses TRBV12-3 or TRBV12-4 and TRBJ1-6; D gene unclear. V dropped 3 bases and J dropped 8 bases, with 5 bases sitting between them. The CDR3 runs to 12 residues. Here the CDR3 DNA reads TGTGCCAGCAGTTTCTCGGATTCACCCCTCCACTTT. Protein sequence: CASSFSDSPLHF.

This clonotype was found many times. The genes are TRBV18 and TRBJ2-3; 13 bases are a match to TRBD2. Germline V CDR1 and CDR2: KGHSH, LQKENI. Trimming removed 3 bases from V and 4 bases from J; junction bases left unmatched: 7. The CDR3 is 17 residues long. The CDR3: CASSPNRGTSGADTQYF. In DNA, the CDR3 is TGTGCCAGCTCACCCAACCGCGGGACTAGCGGGGCAGATACGCAGTATTTT. The whole variable domain, remainder taken from reference TRBV18 and TRBJ2-3, is NAGVMQNPRHLVRRRGQEARLRCSPMKGHSHVYWYRQLPEEGLKFMVYLQKENIIDESGMPKERFSAEFPKEGPSILRIQQVVRGDSAAYFCASSPNRGTSGADTQYFGPGTRLTVL.

This clonotype was seen at least ten times. J is TRBJ2-7 and V is TRBV18; 7 bases agree with TRBD2. The germline gives CDR1 KGHSH, CDR2 LQKENI. Unmatched junction bases numbered 11, after V lost 4 bases and J lost 5 bases. This CDR3 has 15 residues. The CDR3: CASSLAGASPHEQYF. The CDR3 DNA reads TGTGCCAGCTCACTCGCGGGAGCTTCCCCCCACGAGCAGTACTTC.

With respect to this clonotype: A much larger clone lies a single base off, so this may be a read error. This chain connects TRBV3-1 to TRBJ2-4; 8 positions match TRBD2. CDR3 length: 18 amino acids. The germline CDR1 and CDR2 sequences are LGHDT and YNNKEL (reference sequence). CDR3 DNA: TGTGCCAGCAGCGAAGATTTTGCGAGCGGGGGAGCCAAAAACATTCAGTACTTC. Residues: CASSEDFASGGAKNIQYF.

The gene calls are TRBV5-4 and TRBJ2-5; 8 positions match TRBD2. With V trimmed by 5 bases and J by 2 bases, 5 bases remained unmatched. This CDR3 contains 14 residues. Per germline, CDR1 SGHNT and CDR2 YYREEE (reference sequence). In nucleotides, the CDR3 is TGTGCCAGCAGATCAGGCGGGGGGCAAGAGACCCAGTACTTC. It encodes CASRSGGGQETQYF.

The chain joins TRBV12-5 to TRBJ1-1, with 7 bases lining up with TRBD1. The CDR3 covers 14 residues. V was clipped by 2 bases and J by 6 bases; unmatched bases: 6. The germline gives CDR1 LGHNT, CDR2 FRNRAP. DNA for the CDR3: TGTGCTAGTGGTTTGAAACAGGGGTTTTCTGAAGCTTTCTTT. Protein: CASGLKQGFSEAFF.

This sequence joins TRBV30 and TRBJ1-6; 7 bases are a match to TRBD1. V was clipped by 6 bases and J by 7 bases; unmatched bases: 9. CDR1 and CDR2 (germline): GTSNPN, SVGIG (reference sequence). The CDR3 covers 14 residues. CDR3 sequence (DNA): TGTGCCTGCGCTATGGGGACAGCCAATTCACCCCTCCACTTT. This sequence encodes CACAMGTANSPLHF.

This clonotype was seen ten or more times. The chain carries TRBV15 and TRBJ2-3, with no clear D. This CDR3 has 13 amino acids. V was trimmed by 0 bases and J by 6 bases, leaving 7 bases between them. From germline, CDR1 is LNHNV and CDR2 YYDKDF (reference sequence). The CDR3 DNA reads TGTGCCACCAGCAGAGATTGGGTGGATACGCAGTATTTT. Translation gives CATSRDWVDTQYF.

On this clonotype: A read error is the likely source, as a far larger clone sits one nucleotide away. The chain carries TRBV5-3 and TRBJ2-2, with D perhaps matching TRBD1 or TRBD2 (5 bases each). TRBV5-3 belongs to the ORF category, with a function that is uncertain. The CDR3 totals 15 residues. CDR3 nucleotides: TGTGCCAGCAGCACCCGCCGGGACCTCTCCGGGGAGATGTTTTTT. It codes for CASSTRRDLSGEMFF.

This clonotype was detected ten times or more. V is TRBV9 and J is TRBJ2-5; 9 bases align to TRBD1. CDR3 length equals 14 residues. The J segment lost 7 bases and the V segment lost 3 bases, leaving 7 bases of the junction unmatched. CDR1 and CDR2 from the germline V gene are SGDLS and YYNGEE. For the CDR3, the DNA is TGTGCCAGCAGCGCTCGGGGACAGGGAGGGACCCAGTACTTC. This sequence encodes CASSARGQGGTQYF.

This clonotype was recorded many times. The chain couples TRBV2 to TRBJ2-6, with D maybe TRBD2 (6 bases). The CDR3 is made up of 16 amino acids. Trimming pared 5 bases from V and 0 bases from J, leaving 11 bases between. CDR1 SNHLY and CDR2 FYNNEI come from the germline V gene. Here the CDR3 reads CASSRDSYSGANVLTF. CDR3 coding DNA: TGTGCCAGCAGTCGGGACTCCTACTCTGGGGCCAACGTCCTGACTTTC.

This clonotype was recorded many times. The CDR3 region is CASSHSGTGSYEQYF. In DNA, the CDR3 is TGCGCCAGCAGCCACTCCGGGACAGGCTCCTACGAGCAGTACTTC. The chain combines TRBV5-1 with TRBJ2-7; 8 nucleotides line up with TRBD1. The CDR3 contains 15 residues. V trimming: 4 bases; J trimming: 0 bases; junction bases outside the gene matches: 6. Germline lookup yields CDR1 SGHRS and CDR2 YFSETQ.

This clonotype was counted many times. This chain connects TRBV29-1 to TRBJ2-2; TRBD1 might be the D (6 bases). The CDR3 sequence is 12 residues long. V was cut by 6 bases and J by 5 bases, with 10 bases left in between. Germline lookup yields CDR1 SQVTM and CDR2 ANQGSEA. CDR3 residues: CSVTGTTGELFF. CDR3 coding DNA: TGCAGCGTCACAGGGACGACCGGGGAGCTGTTTTTT.

At least ten counts were recorded for this clonotype. The chain links TRBV19 to TRBJ1-2, with TRBD1 matching 9 bases. CDR3 length: 15 amino acids. J lost 7 bases, V lost 4 bases, and 10 bases had no gene match. Germline CDR1 LNHDA, CDR2 SQIVND (reference sequence). This chain's CDR3 is CASSTQRTGDLGYTF. CDR3 coding DNA: TGTGCCAGTAGTACCCAACGGACAGGGGACCTTGGCTACACCTTC.